A single sample gave rise to the 8 T cell receptor beta chains below, sequenced in a study of human T cells and chemical hapten exposure (dated by TCRdb to the early 2020s). The sample's time point label, in plain terms: pre-sensitization, week 0. According to the study, the label for this sample's treatment or condition signals: therapeutic diphenylcyclopropenone sensitization with weekly scalp DPC. The library was generated by RACE. Sequencing relied on a NextSeq 500. TCRdb reprocessed the public reads (quality trimming at Q25 with fastp, clone calling with MiXCR) and kept in-frame beta chains. Every entry covers one CDR3 protein and lists the most common genes and DNA from its rows. Here the sample has about 51,000 distinct CDR3 sequences; about 9.2% occur a single time. The ten largest clonotypes hold 11% to 15% of the sample. The sample consisted of whole blood, taken in connection with sensitization to the hapten diphenylcyclopropenone (DPC). These receptors came from a middle-aged woman with alopecia areata. Some clones in this sample may be carry-over from other donors' samples.

This clonotype came up many times. The gene calls are TRBV20-1 and TRBJ1-2, with D possibly matching TRBD1 (5 bases). Per germline, CDR1 DFQATT and CDR2 SNEGSKA (reference sequence). Trimming removed 1 base at V and 7 bases at J, with 16 bases between. The CDR3 loop spans 14 amino acids. CDR3 loop: CSARVGRAIAGYTF. Written as DNA, the CDR3 is TGCAGTGCTAGAGTCGGCAGGGCAATTGCTGGCTACACCTTC.

The chain recombines TRBV4-3 with TRBJ1-2, with a possible D match to TRBD1 (5 bases). Germline V gene sequence: CDR1 LGHNA, CDR2 YSLEER. V was trimmed by 0 bases and J by 2 bases, leaving 7 bases between them. CDR3 length: 14 amino acids. The CDR3 nucleotides read TGCGCCAGCAGCCAAGAGACAGTAAACTATGGCTACACCTTC. This translates into CASSQETVNYGYTF.

This chain joins TRBV28 and TRBJ2-5; 9 bases agree with TRBD1. J was trimmed by 1 base and V by 10 bases; bases with no gene match: 4. The CDR3 consists of 13 residues. Germline assignment: CDR1 MDHEN and CDR2 SYDVKM. CDR3 DNA sequence: TGTGCCACCCTGACAGGGGGCCAAGAGACCCAGTACTTC. Amino acids: CATLTGGQETQYF.

This clonotype was seen only a few times. The J gene is TRBJ1-5, the V gene TRBV7-2; unclear D gene. Germline V gene data show CDR1 as SGHTA and CDR2 as FQGNSA. The CDR3 is made up of 16 amino acids. The V and J ends lost 2 bases and 2 bases respectively, with 13 bases between them. The chain's CDR3 is CASSLFSNGGNQPQHF. In nucleotides, the CDR3 is TGTGCCAGCAGCTTATTCTCCAATGGCGGCAATCAGCCCCAGCATTTT.

This clonotype came up many times. The chain employs TRBV5-4 and TRBJ1-6, with D possibly TRBD1 on 5 matching bases. Trimming pared 4 bases from V and 10 bases from J, leaving 15 bases between. The CDR3 sequence is 14 residues long. The germline V gene has CDR1 SGHNT and CDR2 YYREEE (reference sequence). The CDR3 sequence: CASSLVGEGSPLHF. The CDR3 DNA sequence: TGTGCCAGCAGCCTGGTAGGGGAGGGGTCACCCCTCCACTTT.

This clonotype occurred many times. The rearrangement joins TRBV12-5 to TRBJ2-1, with a tentative D call TRBD2 (6 bases). This CDR3 contains 14 residues. Per germline, CDR1 LGHNT and CDR2 FRNRAP. V dropped 6 bases and J dropped 0 bases, with 9 bases sitting between them. The CDR3: CASGGTFSYNEQFF. The DNA for the CDR3 is TGTGCTAGTGGGGGGACTTTCTCCTACAATGAGCAGTTCTTC.

The chain has TRBV5-5 and TRBJ2-1; a weak D match, TRBD1 (6 bases). V was trimmed by 0 bases and J by 9 bases, leaving 10 bases between them. CDR3 size: 13 residues. Germline-derived CDR1 and CDR2 are SGHKS and YYEKEE (reference sequence). CDR3 in DNA: TGTGCCAGCAGCTTGGTGGGGGCTATTGAGCAGTTCTTC. It translates to CASSLVGAIEQFF. The whole variable domain, remainder taken from reference TRBV5-5 and TRBJ2-1, is DAGVTQSPTHLIKTRGQQVTLRCSPISGHKSVSWYQQVLGQGPQFIFQYYEKEERGRGNFPDRFSARQFPNYSSELNVNALLLGDSALYLCASSLVGAIEQFFGPGTRLTVL.

This clonotype was detected ten times or more. V usage is TRBV7-6 and J usage is TRBJ2-3; TRBD2 agrees at 11 bases. Germline loops: CDR1 SGHVS, CDR2 FNYEAQ. V dropped 0 bases and J dropped 6; count of bases not matched to a gene: 14. The CDR3 spans 19 residues. CDR3 region: CASSLARLGSGGAMDTQYF. CDR3 nucleotides: TGTGCCAGCAGCTTAGCGAGGCTGGGTAGCGGGGGGGCGATGGATACGCAGTATTTT.